Presented here are 5 T cell receptor beta chains from one specimen sequenced in a study of T cells in Graves' hyperthyroidism and ophthalmopathy. RNA transcripts yielded amplified TCR beta CDR3 regions. The TCR CDR3 was amplified in a first-round RT-PCR using the HTBI primer set. In TCRdb, the multiplex PCR reads were re-called with MiXCR into one record per CDR3 protein. The sample shows about 640,000 distinct CDR3 sequences, around 20% of them seen only once. The sample was blood. These receptors were taken from a man younger than 40 with Graves' ophthalmopathy.

In its sample, this clonotype was seen a few times. The gene calls are TRBV7-9 and TRBJ2-7; D is possibly TRBD1 (6 bases). From germline, CDR1 is SEHNR and CDR2 FQNEAQ (reference sequence). The CDR3 loop spans 16 amino acids. V was trimmed by 6 bases and J by 1 base, leaving 19 bases between them. CDR3 sequence reads: CASSLPYSGASYEQYF. In DNA, the CDR3 is TGTGCCAGCAGTCTTCCGTATTCAGGGGCTTCCTACGAGCAGTACTTC.

The rearrangement joins TRBV7-2 to TRBJ2-5; TRBD2 agrees at 12 bases. This CDR3 region has 18 residues. Germline assignment: CDR1 SGHTA and CDR2 FQGNSA. The trim removed 3 bases at V and 0 bases at J, leaving 8 bases unmatched. Here the CDR3 DNA reads TGTGCCAGCAGCTTGGGGACTAGCGGGCCTTGGTACCAAGAGACCCAGTACTTC. Its translation: CASSLGTSGPWYQETQYF.

This clonotype has only a few counts. The rearrangement joins TRBV6-1 to TRBJ1-4, with 10 bases matching TRBD1. The CDR3 sequence is 14 residues long. The V and J ends lost 5 bases and 12 bases, in that order; junction bases with no gene match: 9. From germline, CDR1 is MNHNS and CDR2 SASEGT. CDR3 protein: CASSSGQGEIELFF. The CDR3 nucleotides are TGTGCCAGCAGTTCCGGACAGGGGGAGATTGAACTGTTTTTT.

This clonotype was observed a few times. This chain connects TRBV10-2 to TRBJ2-7; 10 positions match TRBD1. The junction had 7 bases not matched to a gene; V was cut back by 6 bases and J by 2 bases. The CDR3 extends over 15 amino acids. Germline V CDR1 and CDR2: WSHSY, SAAADI. CDR3 sequence reads: CASREGTGAAYEQYF. The CDR3 DNA reads TGCGCCAGCAGGGAGGGGACAGGGGCGGCCTACGAGCAGTACTTC.

This clonotype showed up just a few times. The chain links TRBV20-1 to TRBJ1-3, with no clear D. This CDR3 has 14 amino acids. V lost 1 base to trimming and J lost 1 base, with 8 bases between them. In germline, CDR1 is DFQATT, CDR2 SNEGSKA (reference sequence). The CDR3: CSARGRESGNTIYF. CDR3 in DNA: TGCAGTGCTAGAGGGAGGGAGTCTGGAAACACCATATATTTT.